The entry below gives a single TCR beta chain sequence along with its context. Its specificity is unknown. The sample belongs to a study of Ad26.COV2.S vaccination and SARS-CoV-2 variants. Turning to the study itself: The study gave Ad26.COV2.S intramuscularly, once or twice 56 days apart.

Data came from immunoSEQ multiplex PCR; TCRdb stores just in-frame clones and leaves some out. The table shows about 420,000 clones, with 70% to 90% occurring only once. This CDR3 is 16 amino acids long. Per germline, CDR1 SEHNR and CDR2 FQNEAQ (reference sequence). With 5 bases clipped from V and 3 bases from J, the junction kept 11 bases outside the gene matches. This sample's treatment: about 20 received Ad26.COV2.S at low or high dose, single or two shots; about 5 received placebo; per-sample allocation not given. The samples date from day 63 after the first vaccine or placebo injection. Study observations and caveats: There was reportedly substantial breadth in spike-specific CD8+ and CD4+ T cell responses after vaccination. Spike-specific TCR breadth ran higher among vaccine recipients than placebo recipients.

The TCR comes from a person aged 18-60 years who received the Ad26.COV2.S COVID-19 vaccine or a placebo. Sequencing was performed on peripheral blood, taken in a trial of Ad26.COV2.S vaccine versus placebo. The chain joins TRBV7-9 to TRBJ2-7; TRBD1 matches at 9 bases. In nucleotides, the CDR3 is TGTGCCAGCAGCCGGGACAGGGATGGGCCCCTCTACGAGCAGTACTTC. Its translation is CASSRDRDGPLYEQYF.